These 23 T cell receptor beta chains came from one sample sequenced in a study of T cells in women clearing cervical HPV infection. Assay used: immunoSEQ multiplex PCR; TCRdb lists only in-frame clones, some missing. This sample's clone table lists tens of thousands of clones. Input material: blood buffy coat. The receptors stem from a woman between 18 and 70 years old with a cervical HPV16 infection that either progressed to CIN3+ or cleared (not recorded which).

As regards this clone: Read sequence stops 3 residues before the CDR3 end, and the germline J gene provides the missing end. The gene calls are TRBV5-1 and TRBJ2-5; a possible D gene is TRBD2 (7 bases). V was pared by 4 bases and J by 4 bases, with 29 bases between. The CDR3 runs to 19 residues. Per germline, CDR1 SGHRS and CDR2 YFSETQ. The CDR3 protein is CASSPNTLPGGRVGETQYF. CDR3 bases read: TGCGCCAGCAGCCCCAATACCCTACCCGGGGGGCGCGTTGGAGAGACC.

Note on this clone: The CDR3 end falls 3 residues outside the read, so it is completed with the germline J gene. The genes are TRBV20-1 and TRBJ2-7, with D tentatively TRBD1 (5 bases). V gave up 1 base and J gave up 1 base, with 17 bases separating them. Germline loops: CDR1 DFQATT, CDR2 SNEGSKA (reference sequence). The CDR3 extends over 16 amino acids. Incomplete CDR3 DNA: TGCAGTGCTAGAGGGTCTTCGGGCAGGGAATCCTACGAG. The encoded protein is CSARGSSGRESYE. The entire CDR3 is CSARGSSGRESYEQYF.

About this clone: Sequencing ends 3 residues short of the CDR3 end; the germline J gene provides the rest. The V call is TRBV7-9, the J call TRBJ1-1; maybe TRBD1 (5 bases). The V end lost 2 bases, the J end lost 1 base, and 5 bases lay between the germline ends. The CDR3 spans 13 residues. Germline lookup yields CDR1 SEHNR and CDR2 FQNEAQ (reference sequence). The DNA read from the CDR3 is TGTGCCAGCAGCTTACAGGGGAACACTGAA. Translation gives CASSLQGNTE. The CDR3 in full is CASSLQGNTEAFF.

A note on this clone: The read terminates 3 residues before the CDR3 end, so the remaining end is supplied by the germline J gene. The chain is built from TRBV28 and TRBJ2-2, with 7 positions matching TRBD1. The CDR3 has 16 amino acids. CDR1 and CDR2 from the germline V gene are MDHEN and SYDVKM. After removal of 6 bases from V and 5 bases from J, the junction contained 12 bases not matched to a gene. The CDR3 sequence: CASSPRDSRTTGELFF. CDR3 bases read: TGTGCCAGCAGCCCCAGGGACAGCCGAACAACCGGGGAG.

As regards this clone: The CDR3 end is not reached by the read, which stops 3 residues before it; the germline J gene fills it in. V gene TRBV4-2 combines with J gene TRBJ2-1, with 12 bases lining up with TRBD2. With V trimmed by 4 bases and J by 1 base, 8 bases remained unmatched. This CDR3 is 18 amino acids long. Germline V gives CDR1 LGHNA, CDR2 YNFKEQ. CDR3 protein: CASSPRLAGDPSYNEQFF. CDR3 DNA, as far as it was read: TGTGCCAGCAGCCCAAGACTAGCGGGAGATCCTTCCTACAATGAG.

The CDR3 is CASTRQGVWDEQFF. The covered CDR3 bases are TGCGCCAGCACCCGACAGGGGGTTTGGGATGAG. The chain carries TRBV5-1 and TRBJ2-1, with 9 nucleotides matching TRBD1. The observed sequence ends 3 residues before the CDR3 terminus, with the missing tail filled in from the germline J gene. J was trimmed by 8 bases and V by 6 bases; bases with no gene match: 9. This CDR3 has 14 amino acids. CDR1 and CDR2 from the germline V gene are SGHRS and YFSETQ.

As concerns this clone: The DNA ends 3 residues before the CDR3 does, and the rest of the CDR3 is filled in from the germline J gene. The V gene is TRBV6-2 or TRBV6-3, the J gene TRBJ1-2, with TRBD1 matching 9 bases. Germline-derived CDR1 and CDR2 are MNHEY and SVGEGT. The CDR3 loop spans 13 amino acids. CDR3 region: CASSAPGQGGYTF. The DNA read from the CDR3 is TGTGCCAGCAGTGCGCCGGGACAGGGTGGA.

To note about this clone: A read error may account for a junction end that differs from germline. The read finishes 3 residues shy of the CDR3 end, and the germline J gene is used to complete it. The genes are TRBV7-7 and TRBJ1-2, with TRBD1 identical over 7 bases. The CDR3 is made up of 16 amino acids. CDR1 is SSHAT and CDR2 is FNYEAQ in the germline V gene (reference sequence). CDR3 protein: CASSQTGAPGADTYTF. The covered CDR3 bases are TGTGCTAGCAGCCAAACAGGGGCCCCAGGGGCAGATACC.

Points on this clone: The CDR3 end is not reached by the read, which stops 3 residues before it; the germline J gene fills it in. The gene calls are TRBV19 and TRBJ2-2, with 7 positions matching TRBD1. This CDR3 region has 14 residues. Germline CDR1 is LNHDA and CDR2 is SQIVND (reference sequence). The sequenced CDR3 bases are TGTGCCAGTAGTATGGGGACAGAAGTTTCACCG. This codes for CASSMGTEVSP. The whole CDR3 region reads CASSMGTEVSPLFF. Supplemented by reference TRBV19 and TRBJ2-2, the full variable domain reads DGGITQSPKYLFRKEGQNVTLSCEQNLNHDAMYWYRQDPGQGLRLIYYSQIVNDFQKGDIAEGYSVSREKKESFPLTVTSAQKNPTAFYLCASSMGTEVSPLFFGEGSRLTVL.

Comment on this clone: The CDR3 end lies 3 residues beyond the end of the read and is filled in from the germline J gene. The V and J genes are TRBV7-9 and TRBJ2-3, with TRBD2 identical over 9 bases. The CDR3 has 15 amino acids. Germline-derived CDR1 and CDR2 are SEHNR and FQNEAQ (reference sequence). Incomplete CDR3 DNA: TGTGCCAGCAGCTCGACTGCGGGAGGGTGGGAGACG. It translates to CASSSTAGGWET. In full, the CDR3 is CASSSTAGGWETQYF.

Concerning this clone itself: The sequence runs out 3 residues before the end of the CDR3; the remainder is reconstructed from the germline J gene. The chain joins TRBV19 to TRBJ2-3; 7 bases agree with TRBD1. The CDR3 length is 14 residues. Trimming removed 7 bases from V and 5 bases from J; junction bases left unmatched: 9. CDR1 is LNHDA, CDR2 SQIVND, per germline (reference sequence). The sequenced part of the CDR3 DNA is TGTGCCAGTAACAGGGGAGACATGGGAGATACG. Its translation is CASNRGDMGDT. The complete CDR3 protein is CASNRGDMGDTQYF.

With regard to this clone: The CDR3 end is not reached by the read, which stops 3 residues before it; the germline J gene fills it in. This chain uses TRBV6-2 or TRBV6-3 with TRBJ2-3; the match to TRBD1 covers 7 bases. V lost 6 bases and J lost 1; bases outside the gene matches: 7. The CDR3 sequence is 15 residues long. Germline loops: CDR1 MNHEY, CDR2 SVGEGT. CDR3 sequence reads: CASRGLGQGTDTQYF. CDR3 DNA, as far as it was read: TGTGCCAGCAGAGGACTTGGACAGGGCACAGATACG.

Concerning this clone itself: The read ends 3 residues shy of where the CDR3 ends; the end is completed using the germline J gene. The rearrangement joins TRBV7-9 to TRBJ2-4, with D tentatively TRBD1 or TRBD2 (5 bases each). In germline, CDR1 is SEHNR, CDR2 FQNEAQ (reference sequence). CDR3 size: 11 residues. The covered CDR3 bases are TGTGCCATTTCCCAGGGTGAGGGT. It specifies CAISQGEG. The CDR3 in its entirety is CAISQGEGQYF.

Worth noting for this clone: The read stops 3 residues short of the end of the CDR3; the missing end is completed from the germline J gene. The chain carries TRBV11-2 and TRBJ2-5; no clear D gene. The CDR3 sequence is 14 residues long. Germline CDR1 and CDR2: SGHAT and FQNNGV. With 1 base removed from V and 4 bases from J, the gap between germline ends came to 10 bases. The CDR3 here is CASSLAYLSETQYF. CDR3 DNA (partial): TGTGCCAGCAGCTTAGCCTACCTTTCAGAGACC.

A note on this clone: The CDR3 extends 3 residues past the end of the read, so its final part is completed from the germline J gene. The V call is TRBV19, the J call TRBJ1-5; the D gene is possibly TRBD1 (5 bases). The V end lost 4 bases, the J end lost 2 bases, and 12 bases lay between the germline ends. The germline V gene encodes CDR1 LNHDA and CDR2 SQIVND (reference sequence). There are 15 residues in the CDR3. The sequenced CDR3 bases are TGTGCCAGTAGTAGGGGGGATCTCGGCAATCAGCCC. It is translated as CASSRGDLGNQP. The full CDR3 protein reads CASSRGDLGNQPQHF.

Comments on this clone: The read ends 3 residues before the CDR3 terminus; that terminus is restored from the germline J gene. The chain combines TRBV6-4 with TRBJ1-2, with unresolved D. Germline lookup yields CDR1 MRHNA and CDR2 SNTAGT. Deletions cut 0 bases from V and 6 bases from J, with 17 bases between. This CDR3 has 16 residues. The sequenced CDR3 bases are TGTGCCAGCAGTGACTCGATATCCCCCAGAGTTAATGGC. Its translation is CASSDSISPRVNG. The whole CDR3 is CASSDSISPRVNGYTF.

CDR3 residues: CSVEFGGQREIPTDTQYF. The sequenced part of the CDR3 DNA is TGCAGCGTTGAATTCGGGGGACAGCGGGAGATTCCCACAGATACG. The rearrangement joins TRBV29-1 to TRBJ2-3, with D maybe TRBD2 (8 bases). The missing CDR3 end, 3 residues past where the read stops, is filled in from the germline J gene. Germline loops: CDR1 SQVTM, CDR2 ANQGSEA. The CDR3 runs to 18 residues. Trimming took off 2 bases at V and 2 bases at J, with 23 bases between the two ends.

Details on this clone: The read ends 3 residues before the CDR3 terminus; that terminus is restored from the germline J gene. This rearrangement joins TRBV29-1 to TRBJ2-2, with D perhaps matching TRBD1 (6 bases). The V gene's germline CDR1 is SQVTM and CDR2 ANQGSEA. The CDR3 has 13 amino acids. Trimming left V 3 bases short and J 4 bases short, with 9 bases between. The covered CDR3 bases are TGCAGCGTTGAGGGGGCGGTCACCGGGGAG. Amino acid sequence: CSVEGAVTGE. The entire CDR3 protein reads CSVEGAVTGELFF.

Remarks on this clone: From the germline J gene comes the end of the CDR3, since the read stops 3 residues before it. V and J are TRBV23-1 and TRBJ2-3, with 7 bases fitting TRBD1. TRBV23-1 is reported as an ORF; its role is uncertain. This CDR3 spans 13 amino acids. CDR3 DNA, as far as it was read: TGCGCCAGCAGGACAGGGTTCCAAGAGACG. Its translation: CASRTGFQET. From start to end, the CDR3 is CASRTGFQETQYF.

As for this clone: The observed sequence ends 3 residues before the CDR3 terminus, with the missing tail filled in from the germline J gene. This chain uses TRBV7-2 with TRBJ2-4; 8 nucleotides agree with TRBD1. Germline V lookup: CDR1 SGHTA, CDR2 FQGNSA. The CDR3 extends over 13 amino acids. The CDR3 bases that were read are TGTGCCAGCAGTTCGGACAGGGATGACCCT. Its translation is CASSSDRDDP. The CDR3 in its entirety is CASSSDRDDPQYF.

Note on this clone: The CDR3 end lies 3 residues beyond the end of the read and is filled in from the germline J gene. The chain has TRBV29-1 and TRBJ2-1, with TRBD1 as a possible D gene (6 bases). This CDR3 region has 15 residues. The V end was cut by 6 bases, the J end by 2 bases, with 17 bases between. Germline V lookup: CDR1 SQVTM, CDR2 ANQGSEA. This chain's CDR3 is CSVHSGTKTYNEQFF. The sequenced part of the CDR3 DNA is TGCAGCGTGCATTCCGGGACAAAAACCTACAATGAG.

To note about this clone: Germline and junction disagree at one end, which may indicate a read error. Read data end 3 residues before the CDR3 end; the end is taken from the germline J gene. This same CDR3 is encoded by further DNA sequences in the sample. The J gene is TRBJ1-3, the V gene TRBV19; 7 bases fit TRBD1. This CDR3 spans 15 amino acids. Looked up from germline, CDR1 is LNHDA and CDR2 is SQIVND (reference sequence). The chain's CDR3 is CASSPPGQSGNTIYF. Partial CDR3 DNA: TGTGCCAGTAGCCCACCGGGACAGTCTGGAAACACA.

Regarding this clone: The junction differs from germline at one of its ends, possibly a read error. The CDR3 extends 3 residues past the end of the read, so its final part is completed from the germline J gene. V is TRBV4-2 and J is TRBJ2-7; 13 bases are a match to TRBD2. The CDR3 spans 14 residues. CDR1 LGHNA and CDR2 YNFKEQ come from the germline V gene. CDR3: CAKLAGGPFDEQYF. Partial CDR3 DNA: TGCGCCAAACTAGCGGGAGGGCCATTCGACGAG.